This TCR beta chain was captured by sequencing in a study of blood T cell repertoires in COVID-19. Assay: immunoSEQ multiplex PCR; the TCRdb copy retains only in-frame clones and omits some. The sample lists around 200,000 clones, about 87% seen once, with over 0.7% in the top ten. V lost 4 bases and J lost 7; bases outside the gene matches: 6. This CDR3 has 13 amino acids. In germline, CDR1 is SQVTM, CDR2 ANQGSEA. The source is a woman aged 18-29 years who had recovered from COVID-19. J is TRBJ1-1 and V is TRBV29-1; the match to TRBD1 covers 10 bases. The sequenced material came from peripheral blood. The CDR3 DNA sequence: TGCAGCGTTGCGACAGGGGGCTCATTTGAAGCTTTCTTT. It translates to CSVATGGSFEAFF. The full variable domain, its missing parts supplied by reference TRBV29-1 and TRBJ1-1, is SAVISQKPSRDICQRGTSLTIQCQVDSQVTMMFWYRQQPGQSLTLIATANQGSEATYESGFVIDKFPISRPNLTFSTLTVSNMSPEDSSIYLCSVATGGSFEAFFGQGTRLTVV.